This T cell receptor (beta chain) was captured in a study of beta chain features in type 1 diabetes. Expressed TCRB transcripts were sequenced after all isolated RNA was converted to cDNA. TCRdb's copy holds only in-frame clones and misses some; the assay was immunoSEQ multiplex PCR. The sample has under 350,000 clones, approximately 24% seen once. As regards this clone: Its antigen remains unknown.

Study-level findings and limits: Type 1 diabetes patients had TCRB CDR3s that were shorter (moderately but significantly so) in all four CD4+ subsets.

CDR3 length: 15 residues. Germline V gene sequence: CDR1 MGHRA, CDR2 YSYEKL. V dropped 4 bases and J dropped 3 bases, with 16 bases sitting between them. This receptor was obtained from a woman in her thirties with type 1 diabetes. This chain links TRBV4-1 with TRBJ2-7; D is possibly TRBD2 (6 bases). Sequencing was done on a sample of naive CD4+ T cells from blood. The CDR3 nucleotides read TGCGCCAGCAGCCGCGCCCCGGGACTCCGCTACGAGCAGTACTTC. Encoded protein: CASSRAPGLRYEQYF.